This TCR beta chain appears in the sequencing data of a study of CD4 T cell repertoires in COVID-19. This clone appeared a single time. No culture step preceded sequencing of the ex vivo isolated memory T cells. The J segment lost 2 bases and the V segment lost 5 bases, leaving 20 bases of the junction unmatched. From germline, CDR1 is MNHEY and CDR2 SMNVEV (reference sequence). This CDR3 comprises 19 residues. Assay: immunoSEQ multiplex PCR; the TCRdb copy retains only in-frame clones and omits some. The sample lists 7,500 to 8,500 clones, approximately 81% occurring once. This chain uses TRBV27 with TRBJ2-5; 7 nucleotides line up with TRBD1. The material sequenced was effector memory CD4+ T cells from blood, taken before the COVID-19 pandemic. This clonotype was sampled from a human donor who had COVID-19. CDR3 loop: CASSPKEGGPRVGQETQYF. CDR3 nucleotides: TGTGCCAGCAGTCCCAAAGAAGGGGGCCCTCGAGTTGGACAAGAGACCCAGTACTTC.